This T cell receptor beta chain was identified during a study of blood T cell repertoires in COVID-19. As for the study in general: Researchers got acute and convalescent COVID-19 samples from the United States, Italy and Spain.

Original processing notes: It was from reference gene primer amplification that nucleated cell counts were estimated. TCRdb keeps only in-frame clones here, not all; method: immunoSEQ multiplex PCR. The V and J calls and clone size come from that table; D and trimming were worked out from the DNA. Among around 190,000 clones listed, 80% were seen once. CDR3 length: 14 residues. The germline V and J ends were trimmed by 4 bases and 8 bases, with 13 bases remaining between them. The germline gives CDR1 SGHRS, CDR2 YFSETQ. Material: peripheral blood. J is TRBJ1-6 and V is TRBV5-1; the D is unclear. The receptor was derived from a man in his 70s with active or convalescent COVID-19. Here the CDR3 DNA reads TGCGCCAGCAGCGTCGGGATTAAGGATTCACCCCTCCACTTT. This sequence encodes CASSVGIKDSPLHF. The full variable domain, with the rest looked up from reference TRBV5-1 and TRBJ1-6, is KAGVTQTPRYLIKTRGQQVTLSCSPISGHRSVSWYQQTPGQGLQFLFEYFSETQRNKGNFPGRFSGRQFSNSRSEMNVSTLELGDSALYLCASSVGIKDSPLHFGNGTRLTVT.